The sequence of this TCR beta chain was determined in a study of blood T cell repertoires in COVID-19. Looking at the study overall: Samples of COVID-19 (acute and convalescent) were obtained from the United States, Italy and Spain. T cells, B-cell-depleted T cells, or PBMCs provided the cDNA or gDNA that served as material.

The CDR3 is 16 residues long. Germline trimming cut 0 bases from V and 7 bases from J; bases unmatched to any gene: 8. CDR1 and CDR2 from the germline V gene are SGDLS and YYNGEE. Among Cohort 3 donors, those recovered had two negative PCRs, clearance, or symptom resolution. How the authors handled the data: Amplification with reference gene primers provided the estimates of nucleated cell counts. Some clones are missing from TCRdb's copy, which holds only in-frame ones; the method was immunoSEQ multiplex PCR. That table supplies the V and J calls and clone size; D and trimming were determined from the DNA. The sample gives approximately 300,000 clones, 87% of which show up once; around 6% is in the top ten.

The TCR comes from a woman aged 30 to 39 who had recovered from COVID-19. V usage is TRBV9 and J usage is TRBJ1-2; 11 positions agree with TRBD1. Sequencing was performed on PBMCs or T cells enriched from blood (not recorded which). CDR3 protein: CASSVGPGQGESGYTF. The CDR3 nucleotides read TGTGCCAGCAGCGTAGGGCCGGGACAGGGGGAGTCTGGCTACACCTTC.